The sequence of this T cell receptor beta chain was determined in a study of cytomegalovirus exposure and HLA in healthy donors (dated by TCRdb to 2016 to 2017). For the study in its entirety: According to an earlier analysis of several hundred of the donors, 150 million to 200 million T cells yielded 120 million or so unique TCR beta sequences and approximately 280 Gb of sequence data. About 280 gigabases of sequencing data and approximately 92 million unique TCR sequences made up an early release that covered under 750 HLA-typed donors. The genetic ancestry cluster associated with self-reported Caucasian donors included 80% to 90% of the roughly 400 genotyped donors. The study was designed to test whether signatures of past pathogen exposure could be identified by cataloging public T cell receptors. Using immunosequencing, the study profiled T cell repertoires from 500 to 800 subjects and related those repertoires to cytomegalovirus serostatus. Along with the roughly 700-subject first cohort, a separate validation cohort of 120 different subjects was used. High-throughput TCR immunosequencing, statistical association of individual TCRs with disease status, and machine learning were combined to predict cytomegalovirus infection status. A later analysis re-analyzed previously published TCR beta repertoires from roughly 690 donors and added high-resolution HLA genotyping to study TCR occurrence patterns. Rather than drawing on any new phenotypic data, the later analysis identified candidate immune exposures from TCR beta sequences and the way those sequences occurred across donors. An earlier analysis of 450 to 750 of the donors used high-throughput TCR beta sequencing to judge whether each TCR beta V gene segment behaved as functional or pseudogenic. Donor age, sex, ethnicity and CMV serostatus were compiled alongside the repertoire data. A later genetic analysis took genome-wide SNP genotypes for about 65% of the 666 donors and used that subset as a discovery cohort. All discovery cohort repertoires had been generated using a single sequencing platform. HLA typing included class I and class II loci at four-digit resolution. The number of typed donors differed by locus: about 629-630 for A, B, C, DRB1 and DQB1; some 500 for DQA1; 606 for DPA1; and some 470 for DPB1. Several DR-DQ haplotypes were handled as single units for association and clustering because linkage in the cohort was strong. Across approximately 420 genotyped donors of the cohort, an average of about 200,000 unique TCR beta nucleotide sequences per donor were sequenced, and approximately 19% of those sequences were non-productive. General study outcomes and caveats: Presence/absence analyses assumed roughly uniform sequencing depth across donors, an assumption that may not hold. In a later analysis, most CMV-associated TCR beta chains were found to appear HLA-restricted, with HLA associations seemingly driven largely by CMV exposure. V-gene and J-gene trimming of TCR beta chains was associated with a missense DCLRE1C variant in a later genetic analysis, and the association was replicated in an independent cohort. Because some donors lacked HLA typing at each locus, the association tests relied only on the typed subset. While some public TCRs were present in many individuals, most TCR sequences turned up only very rarely across donors. Assigning TCR associations to individual alleles was difficult when HLA alleles, especially DR and DQ, strongly co-occurred. A later analysis found that HLA-associated TCR beta chains were more clonally expanded and had lower generation probabilities than equally common non-associated chains. In the study, around 150 TCR beta chains were listed as associated with cytomegalovirus. According to the authors, the approach could potentially be generalized to other disease states and immunological phenotypes. In a later genetic analysis, fewer N-insertions in productive TCRs were reported among donors in an Asian-associated ancestry cluster than the roughly 700-donor mean. Immune exposure information for the cohort was limited to CMV serostatus. In an earlier analysis of roughly 560 of the donors, most TCR beta V segments were observed in productive rearrangements about 87% or about 30% of the time, broadly matching IMGT annotations. A further reported finding was that TCR beta sequences accurately predicted the HLA-A and HLA-B alleles for most subjects in the first cohort. Because counts were too low, some 17 rarely observed V segments, including chromosome 9 orphons, were left out of the earlier analysis of about 620 of the donors. Cytomegalovirus status was reported to be diagnosed by the classifier with high specificity and sensitivity in both the original and validation cohorts. A later analysis reported that several top co-occurrence clusters appeared linked to parvovirus B19, influenza, CMV and Epstein-Barr virus. Some IMGT-functional V segments, including TRBV6-2 and TRBV6-3, could not be distinguished by the 87-base-pair reads and were therefore excluded. In a later analysis, the rate of TCR association differed among HLA loci, with DRB1 alleles having the most associated TCRs and HLA-C alleles having the fewest. Correlated functional status among segregating V segments might reflect linkage disequilibrium, but an unknown experimental factor could not be ruled out. A later analysis associated 16,951 TCR beta sequences with specific HLA alleles at a false discovery rate of 0.05. In vitro tests confirmed that a few of the cytomegalovirus-associated TCR beta chains recognize cytomegalovirus antigens. A cluster of highly shared sequence variants was judged likely to represent a technical artifact of the sequencing pipeline. Only TCR beta chains were sequenced in this cohort, and the absence of alpha or paired-chain data limited detectable features.

From cysteine to phenylalanine, the CDR3 is 13 amino acids long. Only the CDR3 portion is preserved as DNA: 39 bases, with reading frame beginning at the first base. Taken from the germline V gene, the CDR1 and CDR2 loops are SGHTA and FQGNSA. After removal of 8 bases from V and 4 bases from J, the junction retains 6 bases not matched to a gene. Libraries were prepared through the immunoSEQ multiplex PCR assay. For the multiplex PCR, a mixture combining 60 forward primers for TCR Vbeta segments and 13 reverse primers for TCR Jbeta segments was used. Amplification of the CDR3 region of rearranged TCR beta genes was performed with a multiplex PCR assay on genomic DNA. The Illumina HiSeq System was used to sequence the amplified TCR beta libraries as 87-base-pair reads. As for the authors' bioinformatics: A later analysis counted 75 million to 100 million unique TCR beta chains across the 700 or so repertoires, and about 10 million of these chains were shared by at least two donors. Raw reads were error-corrected and collapsed into unique sequences with a nearest-neighbor algorithm that merged closely related sequences to remove PCR and sequencing errors. CDR3 sequences were aligned to IMGT reference sequences to assign V, D and J gene segments. For a sequence to be retained, a match of at least six nucleotides to both a V gene segment and a J gene segment was required. A rearrangement was called productive if the CDR3 had no stop codons and remained in frame with V and J, and every other rearrangement was called non-productive. CDR3 was defined according to IMGT convention as the region running from the second conserved V-encoded cysteine to the conserved J-encoded phenylalanine. The earlier analysis of 550 to 650 of the donors excluded any sequence lacking an unambiguous match to a single V gene segment. In an earlier analysis of a few hundred of the donors, a V segment was called functional when productive rearrangements were above 56.7%, and segregating when the standard deviation between donors exceeded 5%. A statistical classification framework was built to diagnose cytomegalovirus status from the catalog of TCR beta chain sequences. In a later analysis, V and J genes were assigned by comparing TCR nucleotide sequences against IMGT/GENE-DB human TR gene sequences. The TCRdist pipeline was used in a later analysis to assign CDR3 sequences and most-parsimonious VDJ recombination scenarios. In a later analysis, every TCR beta chain was defined by the combination of its CDR3 amino acid sequence and its V-gene family, and reads without a unique V-gene family were dropped. As a way to deal with suspected cross-contamination and a sequencing artifact, a later analysis dropped 592 nucleotide sequences that were highly shared and had low generation probability. In a later analysis, a clonal expansion index for each public chain was calculated from normalized within-repertoire ranks of inferred template counts. In a later analysis, generation probabilities were computed with a VDJ recombination model fitted to out-of-frame rearrangements, and the resulting probabilities were checked against IGoR. In a later analysis, hypergeometric tests were used to score TCR-TCR, TCR-HLA and TCR-CMV co-occurrence, with a repertoire-size bias correction applied to TCR pairs. In a later analysis, false discovery rates were estimated by permuting HLA or CMV assignments 20 times. In a later analysis, co-occurring TCRs were grouped with DBSCAN, and TCRdist sequence similarity was added when clustering was performed within HLA-allele-positive subsets. Repertoires with fewer than 30,000 or more than 120,000 public chains were left out of co-occurrence clustering, as were five repertoires with anomalous nucleotide sharing. In TCRdb, the immuneACCESS table is reduced to in-frame sequences with V and J assigned. These tables do not hold every clone; where another copy was compared, an unresolved V gene accounts for under half, and the others remain unexplained. V, J and clone size are taken as reported in that table, and D and trimming were inferred from the DNA itself. A total of roughly 130,000 clones appear in this sample, 88% of them only once. 0.51% of the sample is taken by the ten largest.

On this clone itself: The antigen it binds to is not known. Base qualities are not recorded, but no much larger clone differs from it by a single base.

The cohort consisted of fewer than 700 healthy bone marrow donors. All cohort members were sampled while nominally healthy, although unrecorded immune exposures were likely present. The donor tested CMV seronegative and was one of the 352 seronegative cohort members. A peripheral blood sample was provided by each donor, and peripheral blood mononuclear cells were used for TCR beta sequencing. The Qiagen DNeasy Blood Extraction Kit was used to extract genomic DNA from the blood cell samples. Sequenced sample: PBMCs. The chain couples TRBV7-2 to TRBJ2-7; 9 junctional bases match TRBD1. The TCR was taken from a woman between 40 and 50 years old in good health and CMV-seronegative. The CDR3 in this case is CASARDREYEQYF. The DNA is TGTGCCAGCGCCCGGGACAGGGAGTACGAGCAGTACTTC.